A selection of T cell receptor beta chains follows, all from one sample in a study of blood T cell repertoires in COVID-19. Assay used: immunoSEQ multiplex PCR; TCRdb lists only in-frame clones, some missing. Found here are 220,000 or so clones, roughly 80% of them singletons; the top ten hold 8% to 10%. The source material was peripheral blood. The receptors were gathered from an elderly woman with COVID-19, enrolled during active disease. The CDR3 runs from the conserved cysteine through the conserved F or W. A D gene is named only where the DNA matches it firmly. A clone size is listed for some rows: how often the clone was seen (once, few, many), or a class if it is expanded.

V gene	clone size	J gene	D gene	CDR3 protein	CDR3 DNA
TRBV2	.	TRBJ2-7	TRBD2	CASSISGSINEQYF	TGTGCCAGCAGTATTAGCGGGAGTATCAACGAGCAGTACTTC
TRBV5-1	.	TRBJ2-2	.	CASSLGADLINTGELFF	TGCGCCAGCAGCTTGGGGGCAGACCTGATTAACACCGGGGAGCTGTTTTTT
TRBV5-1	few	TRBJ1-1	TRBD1	CASSLAPPTGTEAFF	TGCGCCAGCAGCTTGGCCCCCCCGACAGGGACTGAAGCTTTCTTT
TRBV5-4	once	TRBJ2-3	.	CASSPPRTDTQYF	TGTGCCAGCAGCCCCCCCAGGACAGATACGCAGTATTTT
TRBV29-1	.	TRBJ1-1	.	CSVEKQPRRSTEAFF	TGCAGCGTTGAAAAGCAGCCCCGCCGGAGCACTGAAGCTTTCTTT
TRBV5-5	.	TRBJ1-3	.	CASSLEPGNTIYF	TGTGCCAGCAGCTTGGAGCCCGGAAACACCATATATTTT
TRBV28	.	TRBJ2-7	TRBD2	CASSSLAGGHYEQYF	TGTGCCAGCAGTTCACTAGCGGGAGGACACTACGAGCAGTACTTC
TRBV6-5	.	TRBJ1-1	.	CASSYSGEGTEAFF	TGTGCCAGCAGTTACTCAGGAGAGGGAACTGAAGCTTTCTTT
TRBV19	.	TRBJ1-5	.	CASSITNAVVGQPQHF	TGTGCCAGTAGTATAACAAATGCGGTCGTCGGTCAGCCCCAGCATTTT
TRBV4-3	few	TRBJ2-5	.	CASSQDRGETQYF	TGCGCCAGCAGCCAAGATAGGGGAGAGACCCAGTACTTC
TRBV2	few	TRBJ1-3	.	CASNYGLSGNTIYF	TGTGCCAGCAATTATGGCCTCTCTGGAAACACCATATATTTT
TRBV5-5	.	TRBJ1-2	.	CASSLIGDGYTF	TGTGCCAGCAGCCTAATCGGGGATGGCTACACCTTC
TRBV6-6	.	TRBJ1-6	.	CASSRASYNSPLHF	TGTGCCAGCTCCAGGGCATCCTATAATTCACCCCTCCACTTT
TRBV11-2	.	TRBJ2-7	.	CASSLVTGTYEQYF	TGTGCCAGCAGCTTAGTTACGGGTACCTACGAGCAGTACTTC
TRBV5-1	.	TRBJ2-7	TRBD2	CASSLGTSGSYEQYF	TGCGCCAGCAGCCTAGGGACTAGCGGGAGCTACGAGCAGTACTTC
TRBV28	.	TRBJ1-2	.	CASSFGRGQGYGYTF	TGTGCCAGCAGTTTTGGACGAGGGCAAGGCTATGGCTACACCTTC
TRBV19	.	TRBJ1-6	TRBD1	CASSIKQGADSPLHF	TGTGCCAGTAGTATTAAACAGGGGGCGGATTCACCCCTCCACTTT
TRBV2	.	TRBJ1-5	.	CASSGPGQNQPQHF	TGTGCCAGCAGTGGGCCAGGGCAGAATCAGCCCCAGCATTTT
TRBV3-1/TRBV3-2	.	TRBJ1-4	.	CASSQVLRVLRGEKLFF	TGTGCCAGCAGCCAAGTCCTCCGGGTTCTACGAGGCGAAAAACTGTTTTTT
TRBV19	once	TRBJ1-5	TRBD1	CASSIAGTGGTQHF	TGTGCCAGTAGTATAGCGGGCACAGGGGGTACCCAGCATTTT
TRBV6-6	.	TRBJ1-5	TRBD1	CASSLQGGNQPQHF	TGTGCCAGCAGTTTACAGGGGGGCAATCAGCCCCAGCATTTT
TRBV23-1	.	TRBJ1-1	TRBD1	CASSQWTGVNTEAFF	TGCGCCAGCAGTCAGTGGACAGGGGTAAACACTGAAGCTTTCTTT
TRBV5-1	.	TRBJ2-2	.	CASSLRAGEGTGELFF	TGCGCCAGCAGCTTGCGGGCAGGGGAGGGCACCGGGGAGCTGTTTTTT
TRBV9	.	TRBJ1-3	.	CASSVDGGSGNTIYF	TGTGCCAGCAGCGTGGACGGGGGATCAGGAAACACCATATATTTT
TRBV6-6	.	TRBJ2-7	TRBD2	CASSSPSGNYEQYF	TGTGCCAGCAGTTCCCCTAGCGGTAACTACGAGCAGTACTTC
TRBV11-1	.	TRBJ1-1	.	CASSFQRGRGNTEAFF	TGTGCCAGCAGCTTCCAAAGGGGGAGAGGGAACACTGAAGCTTTCTTT
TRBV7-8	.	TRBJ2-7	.	CASSLRLQYEQYF	TGTGCCAGCAGCTTACGACTGCAGTACGAGCAGTACTTC
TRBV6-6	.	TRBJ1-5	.	CASSSITSNQPQHF	TGTGCCAGCAGTTCTATCACCAGCAATCAGCCCCAGCATTTT
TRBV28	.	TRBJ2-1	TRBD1	CATRTGGRKDNEQFF	TGTGCCACGAGGACAGGGGGCCGTAAAGACAATGAGCAGTTCTTC
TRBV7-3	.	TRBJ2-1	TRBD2	CASSAAGAYNEQFF	TGTGCCAGCAGTGCCGCGGGGGCCTACAATGAGCAGTTCTTC
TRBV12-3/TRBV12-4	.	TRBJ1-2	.	CASSPRASYGYTF	TGTGCCAGCAGCCCCAGGGCGTCCTATGGCTACACCTTC
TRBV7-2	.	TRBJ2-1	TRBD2	CASSFGLAGVYEQFF	TGTGCCAGCAGCTTTGGGCTAGCGGGAGTTTATGAGCAGTTCTTC